The 16 T cell receptor beta chains in this list originate from one sample, sequenced in a study of control samples from healthy donors and cancer patients. Profiled with immunoSEQ multiplex PCR; TCRdb holds only in-frame clones, not every one. The table lists roughly 50,000 clones, around 90% of them singletons. The sample taken for sequencing was PBMCs. All receptors derive from a man aged 25-45 years with colorectal cancer.

V usage is TRBV29-1 and J usage is TRBJ2-4; 7 bases line up with TRBD2. Germline values: CDR1 SQVTM, CDR2 ANQGSEA. The V segment lost 1 base and the J segment 7 bases; nucleotides outside the gene matches: 10. This CDR3 is built from 15 residues. Here the CDR3 reads CSVEVRGGGWNIQYF. DNA for the CDR3: TGCAGCGTTGAAGTTCGCGGGGGAGGATGGAACATTCAGTACTTC.

The rearrangement joins TRBV14 to TRBJ1-6; D remains unclear. From germline, CDR1 is SGHDN and CDR2 FVKESK. Trimming pared 4 bases from V and 0 bases from J, leaving 10 bases between. The CDR3 runs 16 residues. The CDR3 coding sequence is TGTGCCAGCAGCCTTGCGTACTTCTCCTATAATTCACCCCTCCACTTT. It yields the protein CASSLAYFSYNSPLHF.

The DNA for the CDR3 is TGCGCCAGCAGTGATGCGAGCTCCTACAATGAGCAGTTCTTC. As protein: CASSDASSYNEQFF. The chain employs TRBV10-1 and TRBJ2-1; the D is unclear. The germline gives CDR1 WNHNN, CDR2 SYGVQD (reference sequence). This CDR3 region has 14 residues. Trimming removed 3 bases at V and 0 bases at J, with 6 bases between.

The genes are TRBV9 and TRBJ2-1; D gene uncertain. CDR3 length equals 13 residues. The germline V gene has CDR1 SGDLS and CDR2 YYNGEE. Trimming pared 4 bases from V and 4 bases from J, leaving 9 bases between. The DNA of the CDR3 is TGTGCCAGCAGCCTCACATATTACAATGAGCAGTTCTTC. Its protein is CASSLTYYNEQFF.

The chain joins TRBV27 to TRBJ2-1; 8 bases fit TRBD2. This CDR3 is built from 14 residues. Per the germline V gene, CDR1 is MNHEY and CDR2 is SMNVEV (reference sequence). With V trimmed by 7 bases and J by 2 bases, 4 bases remained unmatched. The CDR3 spells CASKQRGTYNEQFF. CDR3 in DNA: TGTGCCAGCAAGCAGCGGGGGACCTACAATGAGCAGTTCTTC.

The chain recombines TRBV9 with TRBJ2-3; 11 bases map to TRBD2. This CDR3 region has 16 residues. Per germline, CDR1 SGDLS and CDR2 YYNGEE. J lost 4 bases, V lost 3 bases, and 7 bases had no gene match. As DNA, the CDR3 is TGTGCCAGCAGCGCGGGACTAGCGGATGGGGCAGATACGCAGTATTTT. Translated, it gives CASSAGLADGADTQYF.

V gene TRBV6-6 combines with J gene TRBJ1-2; D remains unclear. In germline, CDR1 is MNHNY, CDR2 SVGAGI (reference sequence). Trimming removed 6 bases from V and 0 bases from J, with 8 bases in between. This CDR3 contains 13 residues. DNA for the CDR3: TGTGCCAGCAGCAAGGGATCTAACTATGGCTACACCTTC. Translated: CASSKGSNYGYTF.

V usage is TRBV6-5 and J usage is TRBJ2-7; D is possibly TRBD2 (6 bases). This CDR3 contains 16 residues. Germline CDR1 reads MNHEY; CDR2 reads SVGAGI. V was trimmed by 0 bases and J by 3 bases, leaving 15 bases between them. The CDR3 loop reads CASSYSGTSEVYEQYF. In nucleotides, the CDR3 is TGTGCCAGCAGTTACTCCGGGACTTCGGAGGTCTACGAGCAGTACTTC.

This sequence joins TRBV19 and TRBJ2-7; 8 positions agree with TRBD1. V lost 3 bases and J lost 3; bases outside the gene matches: 16. The CDR3 runs 18 residues. Germline V gene data show CDR1 as LNHDA and CDR2 as SQIVND (reference sequence). The CDR3 DNA sequence: TGTGCCAGTAGTATCCCTCGATCCGGGACAGGAGGAAGCTACGAGCAGTACGTC. Its translation: CASSIPRSGTGGSYEQYV.

This clone was seen only once. The V call is TRBV4-3, the J call TRBJ1-2; weak D call: TRBD1 (5 bases). The V end was cut by 1 base, the J end by 0 bases, with 6 bases between. The V gene's germline CDR1 is LGHNA and CDR2 YSLEER. The CDR3 runs 14 residues. In nucleotides, the CDR3 is TGCGCCAGCAGCCAAGGGGGCTCTAACTATGGCTACACCTTC. Translation gives CASSQGGSNYGYTF.

This clone was counted a few times. V gene TRBV7-9 combines with J gene TRBJ2-2, with D unresolved. The germline V gene has CDR1 SEHNR and CDR2 FQNEAQ (reference sequence). The V end was cut by 5 bases, the J end by 7 bases, with 14 bases between. The CDR3 extends over 14 amino acids. CDR3 nucleotides: TGTGCCAGCAGCCCCGTTAGGATGAGCGGGGAGCTGTTTTTT. Protein sequence: CASSPVRMSGELFF.

The rearrangement links TRBV5-3 to TRBJ2-3, with D maybe TRBD2 (6 bases). TRBV5-3 qualifies as an ORF whose function is uncertain. Trimming removed 8 bases at V and 5 bases at J, with 15 bases between. The CDR3 runs to 13 residues. CDR3 sequence reads: CASHRDSGDTQYF. DNA for the CDR3: TGTGCCAGTCACCGGGACTCCGGAGATACGCAGTATTTT.

This clone occurred a few times. The chain links TRBV6-5 to TRBJ2-5, with 8 bases that match TRBD1. The trim removed 8 bases at V and 5 bases at J, leaving 13 bases unmatched. The CDR3 loop spans 15 amino acids. Per germline, CDR1 MNHEY and CDR2 SVGAGI. Here the CDR3 DNA reads TGTGCCAGCCAATCTAAAACGACAGGGGCGGAGACCCAGTACTTC. This sequence encodes CASQSKTTGAETQYF.

The chain couples TRBV30 to TRBJ2-7, with 10 bases matching TRBD1. Losses at the gene ends were 2 bases for V and 0 bases for J; bases not matched to a gene: 10. Germline values: CDR1 GTSNPN, CDR2 SVGIG (reference sequence). This CDR3 has 17 residues. DNA for the CDR3: TGTGCCTGGAGTCCCGGACAGGGGGTTTCAAGCTCCTACGAGCAGTACTTC. Residues: CAWSPGQGVSSSYEQYF. Combining the CDR3 with reference TRBV30 and TRBJ2-7 gives the whole variable domain SQTIHQWPATLVQPVGSPLSLECTVEGTSNPNLYWYRQAAGRGLQLLFYSVGIGQISSEVPQNLSASRPQDRQFILSSKKLLLSDSGFYLCAWSPGQGVSSSYEQYFGPGTRLTVT.

This clone was seen more than once but under ten times. CDR3 coding DNA: TGCGCCAGCAGCGTTTCTCAGGGTAGCGGGGGTTACGAGCAGTACTTC. Its translation is CASSVSQGSGGYEQYF. The V call is TRBV4-3, the J call TRBJ2-7, with 9 bases that match TRBD2. Germline V gives CDR1 LGHNA, CDR2 YSLEER. V shed 5 bases, J shed 4 bases, and the junction held 12 bases outside the gene matches. The CDR3 runs 16 residues.

CDR3 sequence reads: CASSTRTGSNQPQHF. CDR3 coding DNA: TGTGCCAGTAGTACCAGGACAGGGAGCAATCAGCCCCAGCATTTT. The chain combines TRBV19 with TRBJ1-5; 8 positions match TRBD1. This CDR3 is built from 15 residues. CDR1 is LNHDA and CDR2 is SQIVND in the germline V gene (reference sequence). V was pared by 4 bases and J by 1 base, with 3 bases of the junction left unmatched.